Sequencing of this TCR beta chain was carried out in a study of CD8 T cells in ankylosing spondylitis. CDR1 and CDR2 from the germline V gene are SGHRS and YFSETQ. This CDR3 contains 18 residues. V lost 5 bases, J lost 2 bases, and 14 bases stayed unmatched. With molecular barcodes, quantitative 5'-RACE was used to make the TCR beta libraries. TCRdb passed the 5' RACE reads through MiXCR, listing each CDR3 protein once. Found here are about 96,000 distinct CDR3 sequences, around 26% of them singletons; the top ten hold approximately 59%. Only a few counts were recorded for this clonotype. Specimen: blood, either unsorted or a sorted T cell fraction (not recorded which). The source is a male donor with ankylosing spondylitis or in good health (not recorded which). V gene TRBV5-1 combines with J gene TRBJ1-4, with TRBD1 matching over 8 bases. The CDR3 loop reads CASSYWPGQVTTNEKLFF. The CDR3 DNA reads TGCGCCAGCAGTTATTGGCCGGGACAGGTGACCACTAATGAAAAACTGTTTTTT.